Listed below are T cell receptor beta chains from one sample, sequenced in a study of blood T cell repertoires in COVID-19. Only in-frame clones appear in the TCRdb table, and some are missing; sequencing was by immunoSEQ multiplex PCR. The table includes hundreds of thousands of clones, around nine tenths detected once. Specimen: peripheral blood. The receptors here all came from a woman aged 55-70 years who had recovered from COVID-19. CDR3s include the opening cysteine and the closing phenylalanine or tryptophan. The order of the fields is V gene, J gene, CDR3 protein.

V: TRBV15; J: TRBJ2-2; CDR3: CATRMLVGTGELFF
V: TRBV28; J: TRBJ1-2; CDR3: CASRLGTFHGYTF
V: TRBV6-1; J: TRBJ2-5; CDR3: CASSESLSGQETQYF
V: TRBV4-3; J: TRBJ2-1; CDR3: CASSQGRSSYNEQFF
V: TRBV5-1; J: TRBJ2-7; CDR3: CASSWSRDSSYEQYF
V: TRBV7-3; J: TRBJ2-7; CDR3: CASSPQSGGAYEQYF
V: TRBV7-6; J: TRBJ1-3; CDR3: CASSSTVPSGNTIYF
V: TRBV6-5; J: TRBJ1-5; CDR3: CASKNRGGDQPQHF
V: TRBV19; J: TRBJ1-2; CDR3: CASSFTGAGYGYTF
V: TRBV28; J: TRBJ1-2; CDR3: CASSRNYGYTF
V: TRBV19; J: TRBJ2-1; CDR3: CASSDRGSDEQFF
V: TRBV19; J: TRBJ2-2; CDR3: CASSMRRANTGELFF
V: TRBV25-1; J: TRBJ1-5; CDR3: CASSTGPNQPQHF
V: TRBV28; J: TRBJ1-4; CDR3: CASSLGQNLWGKLFF
V: TRBV27; J: TRBJ2-2; CDR3: CASSLSLDTGELFF
V: TRBV19; J: TRBJ1-5; CDR3: CASSIKQGSSQPQHF
V: TRBV6-1; J: TRBJ1-6; CDR3: CASSEGRQGSYNSPLHF
V: TRBV9; J: TRBJ2-3; CDR3: CASSVARGGADTQYF
V: TRBV6-6; J: TRBJ2-7; CDR3: CASRSVRDRSYEQYF
V: TRBV5-1; J: TRBJ2-6; CDR3: CASSYTAAGTGGSGANVLTF
V: TRBV2; J: TRBJ1-5; CDR3: CASSRQSSNQPQHF
V: TRBV11-2; J: TRBJ2-6; CDR3: CASSRRDRTYSGANVLTF
V: TRBV5-5; J: TRBJ2-5; CDR3: CASSFGGGLRETQYF
V: TRBV5-1; J: TRBJ1-2; CDR3: CASSLVIANYGYTF
V: TRBV10-1; J: TRBJ1-6; CDR3: CASPRPLGSPLHF
V: TRBV28; J: TRBJ1-1; CDR3: CASSLGVVGGNEAFF
V: TRBV6-6; J: TRBJ1-5; CDR3: CASSSTTGGLQPQHF
V: TRBV5-4; J: TRBJ2-2; CDR3: CASGPPGGTGELFF
V: TRBV9; J: TRBJ2-2; CDR3: CASSVEVAGPTGELFF
V: TRBV5-4; J: TRBJ2-1; CDR3: CASSNEVNEQFF
V: TRBV11-1; J: TRBJ2-2; CDR3: CASTRGWNTGELFF
V: TRBV4-3; J: TRBJ2-5; CDR3: CASSQDLSAETQYF
V: TRBV10-3; J: TRBJ2-1; CDR3: CAISDHSGGNNEQFF
V: TRBV5-5; J: TRBJ2-3; CDR3: CASSRSRTGDSTDTQYF
V: TRBV2; J: TRBJ1-2; CDR3: CASSPTAPYGYTF
V: TRBV7-9; J: TRBJ1-2; CDR3: CASSTRTGEGSYTF
V: TRBV7-2; J: TRBJ1-5; CDR3: CASSSNGQAINQPQHF
V: TRBV13; J: TRBJ2-7; CDR3: CASSFRRGGEQYF
V: TRBV3-1/TRBV3-2; J: TRBJ1-4; CDR3: CASSQVSVQGGEKLFF
V: TRBV7-2; J: TRBJ1-5; CDR3: CASSLASQPQHF
V: TRBV28; J: TRBJ1-6; CDR3: CATWDRGLNSPLHF
V: TRBV7-2; J: TRBJ2-5; CDR3: CASSPLRSGTGGRTQYF
V: TRBV5-1; J: TRBJ2-3; CDR3: CASTERGASADTQYF
V: TRBV18; J: TRBJ1-1; CDR3: CASSPDREVTEAFF
V: TRBV9; J: TRBJ2-7; CDR3: CASSVSGGREQYF
V: TRBV28; J: TRBJ1-2; CDR3: CASKRDNNYGYTF
V: TRBV5-1; J: TRBJ2-3; CDR3: CASSAPGTDTQYF
V: TRBV9; J: TRBJ1-6; CDR3: CASSGTGTGPYNSPLHF
V: TRBV6-2/TRBV6-3; J: TRBJ2-1; CDR3: CASSKPAGGHYNEQFF
V: TRBV3-1/TRBV3-2; J: TRBJ1-6; CDR3: CASSQAGNYNSPLHF
V: TRBV4-2; J: TRBJ1-5; CDR3: CASSKGTGVNQPQHF
V: TRBV7-8; J: TRBJ1-5; CDR3: CASTPREYQPQHF